This paragraph covers one T cell receptor (beta chain) sequence. Original handling: Amplification from reference gene primers served as the basis for estimated nucleated cell counts. Sequenced by immunoSEQ multiplex PCR; TCRdb stores in-frame clones only, minus some. Clone size and the V and J calls come from that table; the DNA yielded D and trimming. The repertoire holds tens of thousands of clones, with 87% as singletons. In germline, CDR1 is SGHTA, CDR2 FQGNSA. The CDR3 extends over 14 amino acids. V dropped 1 base and J dropped 0 bases, with 6 bases sitting between them. The data derive from a study of blood T cell repertoires in COVID-19. Study overall: Both acute and convalescent COVID-19 samples were obtained from the United States, Italy and Spain. From T cells, B-cell-depleted T cells, or PBMCs came the material, which was cDNA or gDNA.

The sequencing sample was made of peripheral blood. The clonotype comes from a human donor in a cohort sampled during active COVID-19. The chain has TRBV7-2 and TRBJ1-1; D is undetermined. CDR3 protein: CASSLVHMNTEAFF. CDR3 coding DNA: TGTGCCAGCAGCTTAGTACATATGAACACTGAAGCTTTCTTT.